The clone carrying this T cell receptor beta chain has more than one count but fewer than ten. What it recognizes is unknown. CDR1 is LGHDT and CDR2 is YNNKEL in the germline V gene (reference sequence). The CDR3 covers 15 residues. The ends were cut back, 3 bases at V and 4 bases at J, with 15 bases in the middle. The data stem from a study of early T cells in non-severe SARS-CoV-2 infection. Study context: Bulk RNA taken from unsorted whole blood was sequenced, leaving chains unpaired.

Regarding the study as a whole: Matches to VDJdb favored anti-spike CD8 responses and missed private and CD4 specificities.

Unique molecular identifiers were attached to individual cDNA molecules. Using its own MiXCR run on the 5' RACE reads, TCRdb lists one record per CDR3 protein. The sample includes about 80,000 distinct CDR3 sequences, more than 10% of them seen just once. This chain joins TRBV3-1 and TRBJ1-2; no clear D. The receptor was isolated from an adult who was a healthcare worker with PCR-confirmed SARS-CoV-2 infection or an uninfected control (not recorded which). The donor label of this sample is uncertain. Sample: whole blood, taken at baseline. The CDR3 nucleotides read TGTGCCAGCAGCCAGAGAGACACCGAAATCTATGGCTACACCTTC. This codes for CASSQRDTEIYGYTF.